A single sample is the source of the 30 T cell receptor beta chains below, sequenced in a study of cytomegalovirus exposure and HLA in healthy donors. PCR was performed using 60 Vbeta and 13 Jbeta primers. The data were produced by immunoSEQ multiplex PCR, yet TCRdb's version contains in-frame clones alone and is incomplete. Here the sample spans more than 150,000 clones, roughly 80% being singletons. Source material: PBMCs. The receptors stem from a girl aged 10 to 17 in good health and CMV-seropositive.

CDR3 sequence reads: CASSFLAGGAEGYTF. CDR3 DNA: TGCGCCAGCAGCTTTCTTGCAGGGGGCGCCGAGGGCTACACCTTC. The chain has TRBV5-1 and TRBJ1-2; 8 positions agree with TRBD1. Trimming cost V 2 bases and J 8 bases; bases outside gene matches: 11. The CDR3 totals 15 residues. The germline V gene has CDR1 SGHRS and CDR2 YFSETQ.

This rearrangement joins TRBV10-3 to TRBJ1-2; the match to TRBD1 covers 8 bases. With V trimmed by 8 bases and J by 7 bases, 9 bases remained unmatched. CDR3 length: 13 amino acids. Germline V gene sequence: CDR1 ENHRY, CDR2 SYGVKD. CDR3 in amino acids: CAIDYQGAGGYTF. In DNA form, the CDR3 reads TGTGCCATCGACTACCAGGGGGCGGGTGGCTACACCTTC.

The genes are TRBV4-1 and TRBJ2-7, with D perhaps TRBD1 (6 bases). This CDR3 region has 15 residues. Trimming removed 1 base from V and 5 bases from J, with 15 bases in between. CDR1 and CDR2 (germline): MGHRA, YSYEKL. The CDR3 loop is CASSQGVQGFNEQYF. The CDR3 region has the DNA TGCGCCAGCAGCCAAGGAGTCCAGGGGTTTAACGAGCAGTACTTC.

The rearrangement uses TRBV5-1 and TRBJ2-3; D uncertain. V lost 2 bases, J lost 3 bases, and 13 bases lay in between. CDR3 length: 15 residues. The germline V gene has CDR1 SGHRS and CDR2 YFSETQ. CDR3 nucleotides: TGCGCCAGCAGCTTAGGTGACTTTTTTACAGATACGCAGTATTTT. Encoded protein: CASSLGDFFTDTQYF. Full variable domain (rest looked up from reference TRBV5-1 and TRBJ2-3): KAGVTQTPRYLIKTRGQQVTLSCSPISGHRSVSWYQQTPGQGLQFLFEYFSETQRNKGNFPGRFSGRQFSNSRSEMNVSTLELGDSALYLCASSLGDFFTDTQYFGPGTRLTVL.

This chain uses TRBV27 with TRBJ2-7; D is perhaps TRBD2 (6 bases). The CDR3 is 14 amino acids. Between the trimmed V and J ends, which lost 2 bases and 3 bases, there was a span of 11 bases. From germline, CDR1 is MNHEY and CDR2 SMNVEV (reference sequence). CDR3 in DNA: TGTGCCAGCAGTTTAGGTACTAGCAGCTACGAGCAGTACTTC. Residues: CASSLGTSSYEQYF.

The CDR3 here is CASSFGSKRGQGQLYEQYF. In DNA form, the CDR3 reads TGTGCCAGCAGCTTCGGTAGCAAAAGGGGACAGGGTCAGCTCTACGAGCAGTACTTC. This chain connects TRBV5-5 to TRBJ2-5, with 9 bases matching TRBD1. With the DNA end fitting TRBJ2-7 better, the J assignment may be wrong. Germline CDR1 is SGHKS and CDR2 is YYEKEE (reference sequence). The CDR3 extends over 19 amino acids.

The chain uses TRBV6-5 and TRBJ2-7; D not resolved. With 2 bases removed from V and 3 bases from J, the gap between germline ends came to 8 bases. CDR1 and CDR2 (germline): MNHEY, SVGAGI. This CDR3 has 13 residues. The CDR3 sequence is CASSYATSYEQYF. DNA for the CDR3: TGTGCCAGCAGTTACGCCACCAGCTACGAGCAGTACTTC.

CDR3 in amino acids: CASRGPTGGPYEQYF. The CDR3 bases are TGTGCCAGCAGGGGGCCAACGGGAGGGCCCTACGAGCAGTACTTC. The V call is TRBV13, the J call TRBJ2-7; 8 bases align to TRBD2. Germline CDR1 PRHDT, CDR2 FYEKMQ (reference sequence). The CDR3 contains 15 residues. Trimming at V came to 6 bases and at J to 2 bases, leaving 9 bases not matched to a gene.

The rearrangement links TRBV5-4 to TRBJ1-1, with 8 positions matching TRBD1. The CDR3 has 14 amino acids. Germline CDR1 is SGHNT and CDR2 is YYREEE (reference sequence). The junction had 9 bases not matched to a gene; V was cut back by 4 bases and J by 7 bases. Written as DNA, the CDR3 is TGTGCCAGCAGCGGGAGACAGGGGCGGGATGAAGCTTTCTTT. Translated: CASSGRQGRDEAFF.

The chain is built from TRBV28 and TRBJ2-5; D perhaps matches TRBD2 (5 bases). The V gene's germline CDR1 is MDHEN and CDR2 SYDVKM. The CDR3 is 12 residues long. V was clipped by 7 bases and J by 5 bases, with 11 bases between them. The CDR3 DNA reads TGTGCCAGCAAGCTTCCGGGGGAGACCCAGTACTTC. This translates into CASKLPGETQYF. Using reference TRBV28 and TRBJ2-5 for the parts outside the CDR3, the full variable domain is DVKVTQSSRYLVKRTGEKVFLECVQDMDHENMFWYRQDPGLGLRLIYFSYDVKMKEKGDIPEGYSVSREKKERFSLILESASTNQTSMYLCASKLPGETQYFGPGTRLLVL.

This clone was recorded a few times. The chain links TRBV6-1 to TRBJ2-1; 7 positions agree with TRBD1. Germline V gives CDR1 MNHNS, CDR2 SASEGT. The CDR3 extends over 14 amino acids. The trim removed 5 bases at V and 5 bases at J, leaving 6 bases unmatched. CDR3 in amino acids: CASSTRDRDNEQFF. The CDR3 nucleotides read TGTGCCAGCAGTACCCGGGACAGAGACAATGAGCAGTTCTTC.

CDR3 protein: CASSVTGTPYYEQYF. The CDR3, as DNA: TGTGCCAGCAGTGTTACCGGGACACCCTACTACGAGCAGTACTTC. The chain has TRBV6-1 and TRBJ2-7; the D gene is possibly TRBD1 (6 bases). The V gene lost 4 bases and the J gene lost 3 bases, with 16 bases spanning the gap. The CDR3 is 15 amino acids. The germline V gene encodes CDR1 MNHNS and CDR2 SASEGT.

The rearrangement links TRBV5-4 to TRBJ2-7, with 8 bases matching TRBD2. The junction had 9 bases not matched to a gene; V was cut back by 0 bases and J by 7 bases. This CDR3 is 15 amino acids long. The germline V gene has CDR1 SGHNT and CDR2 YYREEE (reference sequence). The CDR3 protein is CASSLAPGGPWEQYF. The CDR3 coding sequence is TGTGCCAGCAGCTTGGCCCCGGGAGGGCCGTGGGAGCAGTACTTC.

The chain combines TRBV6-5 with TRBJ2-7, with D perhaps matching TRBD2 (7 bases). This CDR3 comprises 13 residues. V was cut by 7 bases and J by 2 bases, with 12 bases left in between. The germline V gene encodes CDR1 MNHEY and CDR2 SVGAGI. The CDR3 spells CASKEGGAYEQYF. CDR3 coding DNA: TGTGCCAGCAAAGAGGGGGGGGCCTACGAGCAGTACTTC.

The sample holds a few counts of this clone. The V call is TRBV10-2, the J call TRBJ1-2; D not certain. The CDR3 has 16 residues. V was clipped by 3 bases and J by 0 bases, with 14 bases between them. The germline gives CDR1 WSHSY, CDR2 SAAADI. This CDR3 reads CASSDPSDLANYGYTF. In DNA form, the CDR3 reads TGCGCCAGCAGTGACCCCTCCGATCTAGCTAACTATGGCTACACCTTC.

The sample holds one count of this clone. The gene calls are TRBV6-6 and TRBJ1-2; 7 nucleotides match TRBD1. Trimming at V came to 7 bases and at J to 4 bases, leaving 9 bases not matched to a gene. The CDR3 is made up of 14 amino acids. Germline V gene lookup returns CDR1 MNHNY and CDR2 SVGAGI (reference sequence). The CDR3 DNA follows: TGTGCCAGCACCACACAGGGGTTCCTCTATGGCTACACCTTC. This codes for CASTTQGFLYGYTF.

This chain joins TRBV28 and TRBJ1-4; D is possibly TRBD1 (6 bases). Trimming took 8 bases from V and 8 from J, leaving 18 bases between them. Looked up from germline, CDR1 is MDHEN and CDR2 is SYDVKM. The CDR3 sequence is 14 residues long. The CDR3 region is CASHRDRLNEKLFF. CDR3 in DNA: TGTGCCAGCCACCGCGACAGGTTGAACGAAAAACTGTTTTTT.

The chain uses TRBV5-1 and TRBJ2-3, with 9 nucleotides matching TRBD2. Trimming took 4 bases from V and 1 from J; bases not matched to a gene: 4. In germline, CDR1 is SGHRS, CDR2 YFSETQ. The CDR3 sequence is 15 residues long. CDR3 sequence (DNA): TGCGCCAGCAGCGCAGTAGCGGGAGGCACAGATACGCAGTATTTT. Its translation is CASSAVAGGTDTQYF. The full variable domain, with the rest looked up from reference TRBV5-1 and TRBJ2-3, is KAGVTQTPRYLIKTRGQQVTLSCSPISGHRSVSWYQQTPGQGLQFLFEYFSETQRNKGNFPGRFSGRQFSNSRSEMNVSTLELGDSALYLCASSAVAGGTDTQYFGPGTRLTVL.

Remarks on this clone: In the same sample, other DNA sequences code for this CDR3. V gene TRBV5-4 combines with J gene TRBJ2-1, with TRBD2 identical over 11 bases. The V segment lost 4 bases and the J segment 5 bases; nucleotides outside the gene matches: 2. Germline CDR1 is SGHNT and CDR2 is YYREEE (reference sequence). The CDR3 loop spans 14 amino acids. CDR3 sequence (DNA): TGTGCCAGCAGCCTGGGACTAGCGGACAATGAGCAGTTCTTC. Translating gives CASSLGLADNEQFF.

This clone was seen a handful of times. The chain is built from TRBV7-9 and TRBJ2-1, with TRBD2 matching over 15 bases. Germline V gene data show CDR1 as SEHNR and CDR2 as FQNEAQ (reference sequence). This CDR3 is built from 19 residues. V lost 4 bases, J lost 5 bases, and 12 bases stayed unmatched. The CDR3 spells CASSWPGLAGGKGDNEQFF. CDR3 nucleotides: TGTGCCAGCAGCTGGCCGGGACTAGCGGGAGGCAAGGGGGACAATGAGCAGTTCTTC. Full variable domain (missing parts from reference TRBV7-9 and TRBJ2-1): DTGVSQNPRHKITKRGQNVTFRCDPISEHNRLYWYRQTLGQGPEFLTYFQNEAQLEKSRLLSDRFSAERPKGSFSTLEIQRTEQGDSAMYLCASSWPGLAGGKGDNEQFFGPGTRLTVL.

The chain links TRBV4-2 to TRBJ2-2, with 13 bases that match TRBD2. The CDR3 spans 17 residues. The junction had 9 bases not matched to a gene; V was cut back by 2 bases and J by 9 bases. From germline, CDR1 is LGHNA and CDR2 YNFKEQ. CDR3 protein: CASSQRPGLAGRRELFF. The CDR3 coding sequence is TGTGCCAGCAGCCAACGCCCGGGACTAGCGGGAAGAAGGGAGCTGTTTTTT.

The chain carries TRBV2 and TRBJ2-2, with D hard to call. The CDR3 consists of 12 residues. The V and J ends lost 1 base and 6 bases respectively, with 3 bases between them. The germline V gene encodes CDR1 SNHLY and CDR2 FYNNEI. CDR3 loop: CASSEGPGELFF. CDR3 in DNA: TGTGCCAGCAGTGAAGGGCCCGGGGAGCTGTTTTTT.

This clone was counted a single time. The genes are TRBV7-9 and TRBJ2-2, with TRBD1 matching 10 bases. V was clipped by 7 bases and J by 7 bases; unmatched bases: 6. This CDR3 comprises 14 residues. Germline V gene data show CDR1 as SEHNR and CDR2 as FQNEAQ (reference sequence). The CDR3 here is CASNRDRGVGELFF. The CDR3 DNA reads TGTGCCAGCAACCGGGACAGGGGTGTCGGGGAGCTGTTTTTT.

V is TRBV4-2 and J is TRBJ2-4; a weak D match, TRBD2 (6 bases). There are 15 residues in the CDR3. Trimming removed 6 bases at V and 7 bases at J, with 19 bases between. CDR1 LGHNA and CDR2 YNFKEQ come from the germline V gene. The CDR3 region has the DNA TGTGCCAGCAGACATAGGGACTCGCTGCGGAACATTCAGTACTTC. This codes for CASRHRDSLRNIQYF.

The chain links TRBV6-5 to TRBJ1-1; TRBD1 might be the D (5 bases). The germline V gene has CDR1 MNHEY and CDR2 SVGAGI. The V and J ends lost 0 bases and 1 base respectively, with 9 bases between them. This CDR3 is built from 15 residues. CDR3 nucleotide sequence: TGTGCCAGCAGTTACTCCACAGGACAGAACACTGAAGCTTTCTTT. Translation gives CASSYSTGQNTEAFF.

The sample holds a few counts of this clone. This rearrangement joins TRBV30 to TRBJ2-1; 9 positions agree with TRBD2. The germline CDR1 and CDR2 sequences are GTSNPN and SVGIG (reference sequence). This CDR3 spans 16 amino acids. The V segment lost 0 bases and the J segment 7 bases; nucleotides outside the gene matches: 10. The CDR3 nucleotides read TGTGCCTGGAGTGTACGAAGTAGCGGGAGAGGTAATGAGCAGTTCTTC. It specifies CAWSVRSSGRGNEQFF.

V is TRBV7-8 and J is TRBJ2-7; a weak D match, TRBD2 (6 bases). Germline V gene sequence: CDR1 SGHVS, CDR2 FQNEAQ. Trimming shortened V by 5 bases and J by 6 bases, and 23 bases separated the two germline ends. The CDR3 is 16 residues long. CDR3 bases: TGTGCCAGCAGCCCACCCGGGAAACGGGAGAGGCGCGAGCAGTACTTC. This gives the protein CASSPPGKRERREQYF.

CDR3 in amino acids: CARRQGPNTEAFF. The CDR3 DNA sequence: TGTGCCAGGCGACAGGGGCCGAACACTGAAGCTTTCTTT. The chain is built from TRBV2 and TRBJ1-1; TRBD1 matches 8 bases. The germline V gene encodes CDR1 SNHLY and CDR2 FYNNEI. Trimming took 9 bases from V and 1 from J; bases not matched to a gene: 4. This CDR3 is 13 amino acids long. The full variable domain, with the rest looked up from reference TRBV2 and TRBJ1-1, is EPEVTQTPSHQVTQMGQEVILRCVPISNHLYFYWYRQILGQKVEFLVSFYNNEISEKSEIFDDQFSVERPDGSNFTLKIRSTKLEDSAMYFCARRQGPNTEAFFGQGTRLTVV.

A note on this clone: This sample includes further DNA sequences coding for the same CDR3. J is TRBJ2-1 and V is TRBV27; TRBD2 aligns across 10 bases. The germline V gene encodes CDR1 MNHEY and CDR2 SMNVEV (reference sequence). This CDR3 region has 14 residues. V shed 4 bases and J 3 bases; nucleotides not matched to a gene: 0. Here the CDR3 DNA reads TGTGCCAGCAGTTCTAGCGGGAGCTACAATGAGCAGTTCTTC. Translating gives CASSSSGSYNEQFF.

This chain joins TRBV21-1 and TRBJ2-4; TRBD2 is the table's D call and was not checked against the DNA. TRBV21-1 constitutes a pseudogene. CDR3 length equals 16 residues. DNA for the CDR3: TGTGCCAGCAGCATCGGGTGCGGGCCAGCCAAAAACATTCAGTACTTC. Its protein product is CASSIGCGPAKNIQYF.